Below, 15 T cell receptor beta chains from the same sample are listed, as sequenced in a study of response to subunit inactivated influenza vaccine. In TCRdb, the RT-PCR reads were re-called with MiXCR into one record per CDR3 protein. The sample comprises hundreds of thousands of distinct CDR3 sequences, less than 20% of which are singletons, and about 9.9% rests with the top ten. The sequenced sample was PBMCs from blood, obtained about 12 days after vaccination. These receptors all come from a middle-aged man who received an inactivated influenza vaccine.

This sequence joins TRBV19 and TRBJ1-5; D is ambiguous. V gave up 3 bases and J gave up 5 bases, with 5 bases separating them. Per the germline V gene, CDR1 is LNHDA and CDR2 is SQIVND (reference sequence). This CDR3 region has 12 residues. The CDR3, as DNA: TGTGCCAGTAGTATCGGCTATCAGCCCCAGCATTTT. Its translation is CASSIGYQPQHF.

The CDR3 protein is CAWSTQGNEKLFF. The CDR3 DNA sequence: TGTGCCTGGAGCACCCAGGGGAATGAAAAACTGTTTTTT. The chain combines TRBV30 with TRBJ1-4, with D possibly being TRBD1 (6 bases). Trimming pared 3 bases from V and 5 bases from J, leaving 10 bases between. CDR3 length equals 13 residues. Germline CDR1 and CDR2: GTSNPN and SVGIG (reference sequence).

This clonotype was counted only a few times. This rearrangement joins TRBV6-2 or TRBV6-3 to TRBJ2-7, with D perhaps matching TRBD1 (6 bases). Between the trimmed V and J ends, which lost 0 bases and 3 bases, there was a span of 18 bases. The CDR3 spans 17 residues. The germline V gene has CDR1 MNHEY and CDR2 SVGEGT. The CDR3 reads CASSYSVIIGQNYEQYF. CDR3 bases: TGTGCCAGCAGTTACTCGGTCATAATCGGACAGAACTACGAGCAGTACTTC.

This clonotype was seen at least ten times. The chain couples TRBV20-1 to TRBJ1-5; D ambiguous. V was pared by 4 bases and J by 7 bases, with 14 bases between. The CDR3 contains 13 residues. Germline assignment: CDR1 DFQATT and CDR2 SNEGSKA (reference sequence). CDR3 in amino acids: CSAKAVAGQPQHF. DNA for the CDR3: TGCAGTGCTAAAGCCGTGGCGGGACAGCCCCAGCATTTT.

In its sample, this clonotype was seen a few times. The chain links TRBV11-2 to TRBJ2-1; TRBD2 agrees at 7 bases. CDR1 is SGHAT and CDR2 is FQNNGV in the germline V gene. V gave up 4 bases and J gave up 12 bases; unmatched junction bases: 3. CDR3 length: 11 amino acids. The CDR3 is CASSYGGVQFF. CDR3 DNA: TGTGCCAGCAGCTATGGGGGGGTGCAGTTCTTC.

The table lists this clonotype with many counts. The V call is TRBV6-4, the J call TRBJ2-6, with D hard to call. With 3 bases removed from V and 0 bases from J, the gap between germline ends came to 3 bases. Germline CDR1 MRHNA, CDR2 SNTAGT. This CDR3 region has 14 residues. Written as DNA, the CDR3 is TGTGCCAGCAGTGAAGTCTCTGGGGCCAACGTCCTGACTTTC. It yields the protein CASSEVSGANVLTF.

This rearrangement joins TRBV20-1 to TRBJ2-1; TRBD1 matches 9 bases. V dropped 3 bases and J dropped 10; count of bases not matched to a gene: 10. The CDR3 sequence is 14 residues long. CDR1 is DFQATT and CDR2 is SNEGSKA in the germline V gene (reference sequence). CDR3 bases: TGCAGTGCTAGTGTTGGGACAGGGTTATTGGAGCAGTTCTTC. It specifies CSASVGTGLLEQFF.

This clonotype was detected many times. J is TRBJ2-3 and V is TRBV5-1, with D possibly being TRBD2 (5 bases). The CDR3 runs 14 residues. Trimming removed 2 bases at V and 3 bases at J, with 10 bases between. Germline V gene lookup returns CDR1 SGHRS and CDR2 YFSETQ. This CDR3 is CASSFSSRTDTQYF. The CDR3 DNA is TGCGCCAGCAGCTTCTCTAGCAGGACAGATACGCAGTATTTT.

The V call is TRBV7-2, the J call TRBJ2-2; weak D call: TRBD1 (6 bases). CDR1 is SGHTA and CDR2 is FQGNSA in the germline V gene. V dropped 6 bases and J dropped 0 bases, with 14 bases sitting between them. The CDR3 loop spans 16 amino acids. CDR3 sequence: CASSQNRAANTGELFF. CDR3 in DNA: TGTGCCAGCAGTCAGAACAGGGCAGCGAACACCGGGGAGCTGTTTTTT.

This clonotype was observed a handful of times. V usage is TRBV28 and J usage is TRBJ2-7; the D call may be TRBD1 or TRBD2 (5 bases each). This CDR3 is 17 amino acids long. V was shortened by 2 bases and J by 0 bases, with 17 bases between the two germline ends. Germline V gene data show CDR1 as MDHEN and CDR2 as SYDVKM. CDR3 protein: CASSLRLEDGGSYEQYF. The CDR3, as DNA: TGTGCCAGCAGTTTAAGACTCGAGGATGGGGGCTCCTACGAGCAGTACTTC.

The chain couples TRBV2 to TRBJ1-4; D might be TRBD1 (6 bases). The V end was cut by 9 bases, the J end by 0 bases, with 11 bases between. The CDR3 has 14 amino acids. Germline lookup yields CDR1 SNHLY and CDR2 FYNNEI. The CDR3 here is CASKRTATNEKLFF. The CDR3 DNA reads as TGTGCCAGTAAAAGGACAGCAACTAATGAAAAACTGTTTTTT.

This chain uses TRBV12-3 or TRBV12-4 with TRBJ1-2; D uncertain. Trimming left V 4 bases short and J 4 bases short, with 13 bases between. The CDR3 length is 14 residues. CDR3 region: CASSWQPDLYGYTF. The CDR3 DNA follows: TGTGCCAGCAGTTGGCAGCCAGACCTCTATGGCTACACCTTC.

This clonotype has a handful of counts. V and J are TRBV7-8 and TRBJ1-2, with 7 bases lining up with TRBD1. CDR3 size: 15 residues. Trimming cost V 2 bases and J 3 bases; bases outside gene matches: 6. Germline V gives CDR1 SGHVS, CDR2 FQNEAQ. CDR3 sequence (DNA): TGTGCCAGCAGCTTAAGAACAGGGGCTGACTATGGCTACACCTTC. It yields the protein CASSLRTGADYGYTF. Looking up the rest from reference TRBV7-8 and TRBJ1-2 gives the full variable domain: GAGVSQSPRYKVAKRGQDVALRCDPISGHVSLFWYQQALGQGPEFLTYFQNEAQLDKSGLPSDRFFAERPEGSVSTLKIQRTQQEDSAVYLCASSLRTGADYGYTFGSGTRLTVV.

This clonotype occurred many times. The V call is TRBV4-2, the J call TRBJ2-3; 10 bases fit TRBD2. CDR1 LGHNA and CDR2 YNFKEQ come from the germline V gene. The CDR3 is made up of 17 amino acids. Trimming removed 0 bases from V and 2 bases from J; junction bases left unmatched: 5. The CDR3 region has the DNA TGTGCCAGCAGCCAAGAAGTAGCGGGGGGTAACACAGATACGCAGTATTTT. Protein product: CASSQEVAGGNTDTQYF.

This clonotype was counted a few times. This rearrangement joins TRBV10-3 to TRBJ2-7; tentatively, D is TRBD1 (5 bases). V was cut by 3 bases and J by 5 bases, with 11 bases left in between. The CDR3 is made up of 13 amino acids. CDR1 ENHRY and CDR2 SYGVKD come from the germline V gene. In DNA form, the CDR3 reads TGTGCCATCAGTGAAAGGGGTTTGGACGAGCAGTACTTC. Encoded protein: CAISERGLDEQYF.